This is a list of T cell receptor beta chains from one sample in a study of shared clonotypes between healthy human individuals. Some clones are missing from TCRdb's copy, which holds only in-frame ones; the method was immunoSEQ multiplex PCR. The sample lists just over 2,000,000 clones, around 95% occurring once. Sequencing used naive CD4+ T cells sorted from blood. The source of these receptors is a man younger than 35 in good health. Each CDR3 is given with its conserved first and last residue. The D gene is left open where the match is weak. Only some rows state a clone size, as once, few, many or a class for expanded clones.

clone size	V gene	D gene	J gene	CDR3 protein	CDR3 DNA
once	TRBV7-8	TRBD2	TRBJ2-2	CASSLRPGLAGTGELFF	TGTGCCAGCAGCTTACGTCCGGGACTAGCGGGTACCGGGGAGCTGTTTTTT
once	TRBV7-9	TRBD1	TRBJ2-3	CASSSLGQGATDTQYF	TGTGCCAGCAGCTCTCTAGGACAGGGTGCCACAGATACGCAGTATTTT
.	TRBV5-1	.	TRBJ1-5	CASSLRSGGNQPQHF	TGCGCCAGCAGCTTGCGGTCTGGCGGCAATCAGCCCCAGCATTTT
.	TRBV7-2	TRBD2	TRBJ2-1	CASSLLASGGADEQFF	TGTGCCAGCAGCCTCCTCGCTAGCGGGGGGGCGGATGAGCAGTTCTTC
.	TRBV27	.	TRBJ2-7	CASSLGTVYEQYF	TGTGCCAGCAGTCTCGGGACGGTGTACGAGCAGTACTTC
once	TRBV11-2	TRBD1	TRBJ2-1	CASRKWGQLYNEQFF	TGTGCCAGCAGAAAGTGGGGACAGCTTTACAATGAGCAGTTCTTC
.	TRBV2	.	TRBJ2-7	CASSEGIPATYEQYF	TGTGCCAGCAGTGAAGGTATACCTGCTACTTACGAGCAGTACTTC
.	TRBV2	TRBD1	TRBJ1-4	CASSEQGAREKLFF	TGTGCCAGCAGTGAACAGGGGGCAAGGGAAAAACTGTTTTTT
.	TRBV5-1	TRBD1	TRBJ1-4	CASSLGTGSNEKLFF	TGCGCCAGCAGCTTGGGGACAGGGTCTAATGAAAAACTGTTTTTT
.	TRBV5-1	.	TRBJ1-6	CASSLADGSSYNSPLHF	TGCGCCAGCAGCTTGGCAGACGGGAGCTCCTATAATTCACCCCTCCACTTT
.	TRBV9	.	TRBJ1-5	CASSIEDGSNQPQHF	TGTGCCAGCAGCATCGAGGACGGGAGCAATCAGCCCCAGCATTTT
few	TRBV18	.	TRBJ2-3	CASSPGTDTQYF	TGTGCCAGCTCACCGGGGACAGATACGCAGTATTTT
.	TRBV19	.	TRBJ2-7	CASTTPGEYEQYF	TGTGCCAGTACCACCCCGGGGGAGTACGAGCAGTACTTC
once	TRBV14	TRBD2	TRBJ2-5	CASSQSGGRETQYF	TGTGCCAGCAGCCAAAGCGGGGGGCGTGAGACCCAGTACTTC
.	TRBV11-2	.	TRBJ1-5	CASSLAGPSSQPQHF	TGTGCCAGCAGCTTAGCGGGGCCAAGTAGTCAGCCCCAGCATTTT
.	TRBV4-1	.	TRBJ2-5	CASSQGAGRTQETQYF	TGCGCCAGCAGCCAAGGGGCAGGACGGACCCAAGAGACCCAGTACTTC
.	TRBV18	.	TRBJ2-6	CASSPWGTGANVLTF	TGTGCCAGCTCACCATGGGGTACTGGGGCCAACGTCCTGACTTTC
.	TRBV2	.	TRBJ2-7	CASRESGASYEQYF	TGTGCCAGCAGAGAATCCGGGGCCTCCTACGAGCAGTACTTC
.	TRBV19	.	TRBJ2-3	CASSITRDWLTDTQYF	TGTGCCAGTAGTATTACCCGGGACTGGCTCACAGATACGCAGTATTTT
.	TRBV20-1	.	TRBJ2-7	CSAAGTYEQYF	TGCAGTGCCGCGGGAACCTACGAGCAGTACTTC
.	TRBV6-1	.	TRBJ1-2	CASSEAVSPFGYTF	TGTGCCAGCAGTGAAGCGGTCAGCCCCTTTGGCTACACCTTC
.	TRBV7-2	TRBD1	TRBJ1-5	CASSLTQGGPYQPQHF	TGTGCCAGCAGCTTAACTCAGGGGGGGCCTTATCAGCCCCAGCATTTT
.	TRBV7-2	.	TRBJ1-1	CASSFAASLVNTEAFF	TGTGCCAGCAGCTTTGCGGCCTCGTTAGTGAACACTGAAGCTTTCTTT
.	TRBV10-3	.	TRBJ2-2	CAIGGQANTGELFF	TGTGCCATCGGCGGGCAGGCGAACACCGGGGAGCTGTTTTTT
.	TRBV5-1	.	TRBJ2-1	CASSLGAYSYNEQFF	TGCGCCAGCAGCCTTGGGGCGTATTCCTACAATGAGCAGTTCTTC
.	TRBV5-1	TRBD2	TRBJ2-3	CASSPRTSGRATSTDTQYF	TGCGCCAGCAGCCCTAGGACTAGCGGGAGGGCTACTAGCACAGATACGCAGTATTTT
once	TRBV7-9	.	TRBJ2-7	CASNPDGGRYEQYF	TGTGCCAGCAACCCGGACGGAGGTCGCTACGAGCAGTACTTC
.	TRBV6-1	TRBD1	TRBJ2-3	CASTVDRGTQYF	TGTGCCAGCACCGTGGACAGGGGAACGCAGTATTTT